Included here is one TCR beta chain sequence, with context. The data were produced by immunoSEQ multiplex PCR, yet TCRdb's version contains in-frame clones alone and is incomplete. The repertoire holds 150,000 to 200,000 clones, around 95% seen once, with approximately 0.64% in the top ten. The sample comes from a study of T cell responses to AZD1222 COVID-19 vaccine. CDR1 SGHRS and CDR2 YFSETQ come from the germline V gene. There are 16 residues in the CDR3. V was clipped by 3 bases and J by 2 bases; unmatched bases: 10. The TCR comes from an adult in good health. The starting material was peripheral blood, obtained on day 0 of AZD1222 vaccination. The chain has TRBV5-1 and TRBJ2-5; TRBD2 matches at 7 bases. CDR3: CASSSLARQTQETQYF. For the CDR3, the DNA is TGCGCCAGCAGCTCACTAGCGAGACAGACACAAGAGACCCAGTACTTC.